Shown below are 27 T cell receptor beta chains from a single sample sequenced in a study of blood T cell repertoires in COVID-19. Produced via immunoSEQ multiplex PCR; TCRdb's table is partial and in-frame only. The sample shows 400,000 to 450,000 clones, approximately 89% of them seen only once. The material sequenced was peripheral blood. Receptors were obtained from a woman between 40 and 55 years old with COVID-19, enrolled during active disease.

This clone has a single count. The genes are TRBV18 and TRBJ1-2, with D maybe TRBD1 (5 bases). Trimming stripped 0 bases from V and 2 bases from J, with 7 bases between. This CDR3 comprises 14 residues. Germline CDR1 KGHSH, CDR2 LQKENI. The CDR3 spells CASSPPSGNYGYTF. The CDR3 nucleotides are TGTGCCAGCTCACCACCGTCAGGGAACTATGGCTACACCTTC.

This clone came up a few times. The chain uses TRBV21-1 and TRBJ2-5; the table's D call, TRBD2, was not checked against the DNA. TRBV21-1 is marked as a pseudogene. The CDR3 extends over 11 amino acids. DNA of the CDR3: TGTGCCAGCGCCGGGAGTCTGGGCCAGTACTTC. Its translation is CASAGSLGQYF.

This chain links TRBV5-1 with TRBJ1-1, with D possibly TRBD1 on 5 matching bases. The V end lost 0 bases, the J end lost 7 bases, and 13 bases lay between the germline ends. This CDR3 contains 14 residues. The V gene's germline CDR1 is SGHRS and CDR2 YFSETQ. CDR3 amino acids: CASSLGGVSFEAFF. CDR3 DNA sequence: TGCGCCAGCAGCTTGGGGGGCGTATCCTTTGAAGCTTTCTTT. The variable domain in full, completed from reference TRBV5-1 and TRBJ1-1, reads KAGVTQTPRYLIKTRGQQVTLSCSPISGHRSVSWYQQTPGQGLQFLFEYFSETQRNKGNFPGRFSGRQFSNSRSEMNVSTLELGDSALYLCASSLGGVSFEAFFGQGTRLTVV.

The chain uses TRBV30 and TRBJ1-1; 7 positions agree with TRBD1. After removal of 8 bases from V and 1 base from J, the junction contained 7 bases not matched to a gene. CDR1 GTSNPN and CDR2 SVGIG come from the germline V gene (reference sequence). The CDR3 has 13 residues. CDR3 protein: CAGRTGENTEAFF. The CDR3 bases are TGTGCCGGAAGGACAGGAGAGAACACTGAAGCTTTCTTT.

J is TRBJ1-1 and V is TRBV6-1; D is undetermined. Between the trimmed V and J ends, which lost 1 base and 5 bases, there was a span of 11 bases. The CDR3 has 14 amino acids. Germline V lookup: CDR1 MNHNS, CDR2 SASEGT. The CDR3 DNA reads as TGTGCCAGCAGTGAAGTTGGCGCGGGTACTGAAGCTTTCTTT. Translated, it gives CASSEVGAGTEAFF.

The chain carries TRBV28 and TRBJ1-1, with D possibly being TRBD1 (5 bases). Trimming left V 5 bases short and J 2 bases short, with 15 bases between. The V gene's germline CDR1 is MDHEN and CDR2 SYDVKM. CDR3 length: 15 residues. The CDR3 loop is CASSPSGRGNTEAFF. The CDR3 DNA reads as TGTGCCAGCAGTCCCTCGGGGAGGGGCAACACTGAAGCTTTCTTT.

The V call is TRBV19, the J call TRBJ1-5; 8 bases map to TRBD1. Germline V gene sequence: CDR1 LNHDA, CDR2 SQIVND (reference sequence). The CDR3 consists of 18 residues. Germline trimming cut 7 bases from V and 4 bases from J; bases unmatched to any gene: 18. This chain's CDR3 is CASTHGQGRFFPNQPQHF. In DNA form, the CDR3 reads TGTGCCAGTACTCACGGACAGGGTAGGTTTTTTCCTAATCAGCCCCAGCATTTT.

The CDR3 reads CASTGLGPKPWGYTF. The CDR3 region has the DNA TGTGCCAGCACCGGGTTGGGGCCAAAACCTTGGGGCTACACCTTC. V and J are TRBV11-2 and TRBJ1-2; tentatively, D is TRBD1 (5 bases). In germline, CDR1 is SGHAT, CDR2 FQNNGV. The length of the CDR3 is 15 residues. Between the trimmed V and J ends, which lost 7 bases and 8 bases, there was a span of 23 bases.

This chain's CDR3 is CAISPTLTGEVKPQHF. CDR3 nucleotide sequence: TGTGCCATCAGTCCCACTTTAACAGGGGAGGTTAAGCCCCAGCATTTT. V gene TRBV10-3 combines with J gene TRBJ1-5; 7 bases fit TRBD1. With 5 bases clipped from V and 8 bases from J, the junction kept 15 bases outside the gene matches. Germline V gene sequence: CDR1 ENHRY, CDR2 SYGVKD. This CDR3 contains 16 residues.

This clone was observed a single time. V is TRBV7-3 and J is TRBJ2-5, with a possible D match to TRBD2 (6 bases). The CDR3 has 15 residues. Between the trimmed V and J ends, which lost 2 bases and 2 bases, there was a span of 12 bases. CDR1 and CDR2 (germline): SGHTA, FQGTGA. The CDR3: CASSLLGGIQETQYF. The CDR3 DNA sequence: TGTGCCAGCAGCTTATTGGGAGGTATTCAAGAGACCCAGTACTTC.

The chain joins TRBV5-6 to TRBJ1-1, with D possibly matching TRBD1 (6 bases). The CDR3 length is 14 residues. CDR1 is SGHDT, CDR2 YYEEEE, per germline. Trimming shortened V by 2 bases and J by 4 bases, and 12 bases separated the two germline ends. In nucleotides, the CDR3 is TGTGCCAGCAGCTTTGTGGGCAGGGGCACTGAAGCTTTCTTT. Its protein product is CASSFVGRGTEAFF.

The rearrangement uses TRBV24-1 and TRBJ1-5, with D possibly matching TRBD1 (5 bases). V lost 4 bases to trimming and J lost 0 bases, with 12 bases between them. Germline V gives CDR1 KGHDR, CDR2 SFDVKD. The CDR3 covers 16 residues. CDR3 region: CATSDSGKSSNQPQHF. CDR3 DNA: TGTGCCACCAGTGACTCAGGGAAGAGTAGCAATCAGCCCCAGCATTTT.

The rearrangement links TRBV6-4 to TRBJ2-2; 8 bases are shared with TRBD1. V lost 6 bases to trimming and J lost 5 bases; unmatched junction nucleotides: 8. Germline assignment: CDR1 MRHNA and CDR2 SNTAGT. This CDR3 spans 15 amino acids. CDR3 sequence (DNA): TGTGCCAGCAGCCCGACAGGGGAAGTAACCGGGGAGCTGTTTTTT. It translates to CASSPTGEVTGELFF.

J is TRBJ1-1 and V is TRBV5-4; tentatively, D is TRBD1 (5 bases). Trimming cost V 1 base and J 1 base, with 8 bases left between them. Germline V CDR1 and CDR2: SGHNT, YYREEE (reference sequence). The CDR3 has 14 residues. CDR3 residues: CASSLRQKNTEAFF. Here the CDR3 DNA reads TGTGCCAGCAGCTTGCGACAGAAGAACACTGAAGCTTTCTTT.

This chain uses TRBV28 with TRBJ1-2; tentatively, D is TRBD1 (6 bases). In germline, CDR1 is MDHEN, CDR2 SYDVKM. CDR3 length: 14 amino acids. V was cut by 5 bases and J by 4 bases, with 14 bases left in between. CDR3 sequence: CASSLPPRGYGYTF. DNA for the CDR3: TGTGCCAGCAGTCTACCCCCCAGGGGCTATGGCTACACCTTC.

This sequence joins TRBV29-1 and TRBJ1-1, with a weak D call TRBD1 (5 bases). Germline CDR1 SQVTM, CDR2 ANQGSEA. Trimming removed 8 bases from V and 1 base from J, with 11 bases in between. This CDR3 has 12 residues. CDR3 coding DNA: TGCAGCATTAGGGGAGGGAACACTGAAGCTTTCTTT. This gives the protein CSIRGGNTEAFF. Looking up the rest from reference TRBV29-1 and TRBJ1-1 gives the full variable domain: SAVISQKPSRDICQRGTSLTIQCQVDSQVTMMFWYRQQPGQSLTLIATANQGSEATYESGFVIDKFPISRPNLTFSTLTVSNMSPEDSSIYLCSIRGGNTEAFFGQGTRLTVV.

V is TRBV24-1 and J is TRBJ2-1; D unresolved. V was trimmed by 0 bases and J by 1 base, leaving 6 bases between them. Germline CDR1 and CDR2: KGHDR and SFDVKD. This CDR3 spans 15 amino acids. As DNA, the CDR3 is TGTGCCACCAGTGATTTGACCGGGTCCTACAATGAGCAGTTCTTC. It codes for CATSDLTGSYNEQFF.

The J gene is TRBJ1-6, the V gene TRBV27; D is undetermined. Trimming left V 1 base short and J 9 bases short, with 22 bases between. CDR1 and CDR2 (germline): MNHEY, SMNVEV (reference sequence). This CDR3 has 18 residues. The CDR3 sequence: CASSLFPLTPSGISPLHF. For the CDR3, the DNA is TGTGCCAGCAGTTTATTTCCTCTAACACCCTCGGGAATTTCACCCCTCCACTTT.

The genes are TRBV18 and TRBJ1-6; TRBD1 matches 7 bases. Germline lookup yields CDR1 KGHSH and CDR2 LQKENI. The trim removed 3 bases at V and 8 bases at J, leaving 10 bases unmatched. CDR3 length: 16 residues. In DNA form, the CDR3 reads TGTGCCAGCTCACCGACAGGGTCGGGTGTCGATTCACCCCTCCACTTT. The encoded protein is CASSPTGSGVDSPLHF.

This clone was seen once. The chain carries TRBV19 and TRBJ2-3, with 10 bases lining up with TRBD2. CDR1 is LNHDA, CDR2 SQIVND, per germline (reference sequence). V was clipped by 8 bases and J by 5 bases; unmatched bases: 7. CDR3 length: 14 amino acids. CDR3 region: CASRASGSRDTQYF. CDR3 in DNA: TGTGCCAGTCGAGCTAGCGGGAGTCGAGATACGCAGTATTTT. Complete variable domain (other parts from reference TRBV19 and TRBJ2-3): DGGITQSPKYLFRKEGQNVTLSCEQNLNHDAMYWYRQDPGQGLRLIYYSQIVNDFQKGDIAEGYSVSREKKESFPLTVTSAQKNPTAFYLCASRASGSRDTQYFGPGTRLTVL.

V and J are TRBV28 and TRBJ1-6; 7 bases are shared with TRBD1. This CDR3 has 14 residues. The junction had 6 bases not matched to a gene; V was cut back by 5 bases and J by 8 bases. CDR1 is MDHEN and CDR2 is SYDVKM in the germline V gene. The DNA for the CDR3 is TGTGCCAGCAGTCCTCCGGGACAGTATTCACCCCTCCACTTT. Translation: CASSPPGQYSPLHF.

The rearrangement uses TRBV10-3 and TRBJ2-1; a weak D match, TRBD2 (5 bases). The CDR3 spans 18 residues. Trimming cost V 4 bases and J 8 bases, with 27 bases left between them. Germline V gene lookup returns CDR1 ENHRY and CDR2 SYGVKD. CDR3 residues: CAISGPGETMVREDEQFF. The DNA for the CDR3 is TGTGCCATCAGTGGCCCTGGGGAGACTATGGTTAGAGAGGATGAGCAGTTCTTC.

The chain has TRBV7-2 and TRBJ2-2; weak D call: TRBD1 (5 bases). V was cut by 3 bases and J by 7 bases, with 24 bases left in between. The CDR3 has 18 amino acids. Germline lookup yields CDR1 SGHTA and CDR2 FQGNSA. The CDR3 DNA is TGTGCCAGCAGCTTTCAGTTTCAGGGAATTAGGTGGGGCGGGGAGCTGTTTTTT. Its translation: CASSFQFQGIRWGGELFF.

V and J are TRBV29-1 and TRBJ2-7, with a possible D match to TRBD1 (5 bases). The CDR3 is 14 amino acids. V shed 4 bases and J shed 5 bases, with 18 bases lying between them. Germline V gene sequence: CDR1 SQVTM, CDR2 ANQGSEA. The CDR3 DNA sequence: TGCAGCGTTGTTCGTTCTCTGGGGCTCGACGAGCAGTACTTC. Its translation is CSVVRSLGLDEQYF.

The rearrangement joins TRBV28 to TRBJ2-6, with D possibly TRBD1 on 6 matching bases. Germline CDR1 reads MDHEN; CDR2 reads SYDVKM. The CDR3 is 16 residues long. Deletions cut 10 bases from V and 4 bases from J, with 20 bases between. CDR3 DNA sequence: TGTGCCACCTCTTCTCTGACAGGTTCAGGGGCCAACGTCCTGACTTTC. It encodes CATSSLTGSGANVLTF.

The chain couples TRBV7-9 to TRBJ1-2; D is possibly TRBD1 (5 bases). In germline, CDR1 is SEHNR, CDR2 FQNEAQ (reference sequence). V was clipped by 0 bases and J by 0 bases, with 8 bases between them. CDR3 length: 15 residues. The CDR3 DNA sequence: TGTGCCAGCAGCTTAGCGCGACAGCCTAACTATGGCTACACCTTC. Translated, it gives CASSLARQPNYGYTF.

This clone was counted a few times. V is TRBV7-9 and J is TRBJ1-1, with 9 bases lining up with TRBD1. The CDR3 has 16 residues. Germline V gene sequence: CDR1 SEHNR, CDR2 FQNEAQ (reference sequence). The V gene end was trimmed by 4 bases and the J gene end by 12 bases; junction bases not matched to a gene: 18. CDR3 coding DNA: TGTGCCAGCAGCTATTTCACTCCAACAGGGGGCGTCGCAACTTTCTTT. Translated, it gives CASSYFTPTGGVATFF.